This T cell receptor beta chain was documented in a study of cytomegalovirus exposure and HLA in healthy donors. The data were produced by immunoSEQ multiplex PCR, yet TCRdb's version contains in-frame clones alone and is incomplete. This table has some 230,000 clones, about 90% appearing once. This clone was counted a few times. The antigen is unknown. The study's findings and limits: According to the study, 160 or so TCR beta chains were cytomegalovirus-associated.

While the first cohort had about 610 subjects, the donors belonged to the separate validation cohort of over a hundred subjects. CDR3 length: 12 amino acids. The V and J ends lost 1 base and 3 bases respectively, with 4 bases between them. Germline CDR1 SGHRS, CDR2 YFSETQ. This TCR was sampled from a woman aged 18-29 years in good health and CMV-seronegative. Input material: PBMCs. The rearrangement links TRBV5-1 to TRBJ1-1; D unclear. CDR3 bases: TGCGCCAGCAGCTTGTCTGACACTGAAGCTTTCTTT. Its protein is CASSLSDTEAFF.